This T cell receptor beta chain was captured by sequencing in a study of T cell responses to AZD1222 COVID-19 vaccine. Background on the study: Doses given second, at about 4 or about 12 weeks, were pooled. Study outcomes and limitations: Once two AZD1222 doses were given, Spike-specific TCR breadth and depth went up.

CDR1 SGHAT and CDR2 FQNNGV come from the germline V gene. J lost 4 bases, V lost 4 bases, and 6 bases had no gene match. CDR3 length: 15 residues. This clone was counted a single time. Its antigen is still unknown. Clones were read by immunoSEQ multiplex PCR, and TCRdb kept only the in-frame ones, dropping some. The sample holds roughly 96,000 clones, roughly nine tenths seen once. The chain has TRBV11-2 and TRBJ2-5; 10 bases fit TRBD1. The clonotype comes from an adult in good health. The input for sequencing was peripheral blood, taken on day 0 of AZD1222 vaccination. In DNA, the CDR3 is TGTGCCAGCAGCTACCGCGACAGGGGGCGAGAGACCCAGTACTTC. Protein sequence: CASSYRDRGRETQYF.